The subject of this entry is one T cell receptor (beta chain). Its antigen remains unknown. 60 Vbeta and 13 Jbeta primers were used in PCR. Only in-frame clones appear in the TCRdb table, and some are missing; sequencing was by immunoSEQ multiplex PCR. This sample's table reports under 200,000 clones. The data derive from a study of cytomegalovirus exposure and HLA in healthy donors. Germline V gene sequence: CDR1 SGHNT, CDR2 YENEEA. The V and J ends lost 3 bases and 2 bases, in that order; junction bases with no gene match: 2. This CDR3 has 15 residues. Study-level results: HLA alleles showed associations with some 15,000 TCR beta sequences in a later analysis, at a 0.05 false discovery rate. Later analysis revealed greater clonal expansion in HLA-associated TCR beta chains than in equally common others.

The J gene is TRBJ2-1, the V gene TRBV11-3, with 9 bases fitting TRBD2. The sample was PBMCs. This TCR derives from a woman between 18 and 30 years old in good health and CMV-seropositive. The DNA for the CDR3 is TGTGCCAGCAGCTTTGCTAGCGGGACCTACAATGAGCAGTTCTTC. Translation gives CASSFASGTYNEQFF.